This TCR beta chain is drawn from a study of T cells in Graves' hyperthyroidism and ophthalmopathy. General observations from the study: Blood shared most expanded thyroid clonotypes above 0.001.

For this clonotype: Its target is unknown.

The TCR beta CDR3 regions underwent amplification using RNA transcripts as the source. The study used the HTBI primer set for a first-round RT-PCR of the TCR CDR3. Using its own MiXCR run on the multiplex PCR reads, TCRdb lists one record per CDR3 protein. In the table there are about 740,000 distinct CDR3 sequences, around 15% of which are singletons. Hyperthyroidism, newly diagnosed and lasting under 2 months, affected patients aged 18 to 65. The diagnoses drew upon clinical symptoms, serum thyroxine and TRAb, thyroid ultrasound and orbital computed tomography. PBMCs were obtained from 7.5 to 10 ml fresh peripheral blood. There are 8 residues in the CDR3. CDR1 and CDR2 from the germline V gene are DFQATT and SNEGSKA (reference sequence).

Sequenced material: blood. The rearrangement joins TRBV20-1 to TRBJ2-7, with D hard to call. The clonotype originates from a woman aged 18-29 years with Graves' hyperthyroidism. The CDR3 DNA sequence: TGCAAGCCTTACGAGCAGTACTTC. Translating it yields CKPYEQYF.